This TCR beta chain was profiled in a study of monozygotic twins with cystic fibrosis. As to this clone: Its antigen is as yet unknown.

The CDR3 is made up of 13 amino acids. Germline V gene lookup returns CDR1 ENHRY and CDR2 SYGVKD. V shed 8 bases and J shed 7 bases, with 12 bases lying between them. The method was immunoSEQ multiplex PCR; TCRdb's version includes in-frame clones alone and lacks a portion of them. The sample records over 30,000 clones, 85% to 95% being singletons. General study points: J usage was most co-twin-similar in 8 of 16 pairs, V in 13.

V and J are TRBV10-3 and TRBJ1-6, with D maybe TRBD1 (5 bases). The sequence was obtained from a boy younger than 10 with cystic fibrosis. The specimen was blood. The CDR3 nucleotides are TGTGCCATCGGAGGGGTGATCAATTCACCCCTCCACTTT. The encoded protein is CAIGGVINSPLHF.